This record covers a single T cell receptor (beta chain). Its antigen is not identified. Profiled with immunoSEQ multiplex PCR; TCRdb holds only in-frame clones, not every one. The sample lists 140,000 to 150,000 clones, 90% to 95% occurring once. The CDR3 is made up of 17 amino acids. V dropped 5 bases and J dropped 0; count of bases not matched to a gene: 10. CDR1 and CDR2 (germline): SGHTA, FQGTGA. These data are taken from a study of T cell responses to AZD1222 COVID-19 vaccine. The wider study: Some second doses came at about 4 weeks and others at about 12 weeks; these were pooled. Overall study findings and caveats: The sample set comprised mostly white British donors with more females, and clonal diversity was possibly underestimated. Vaccine-associated CD4 TCRs spanned spike, dominant at 160-218 and 743-854. It was only after the peak T cell response that any repertoires were sampled.

This clonotype was obtained from an adult in good health. The sample was peripheral blood, taken on day 0 of AZD1222 vaccination. The chain has TRBV7-3 and TRBJ2-5, with TRBD2 identical over 9 bases. The CDR3 protein is CASSPGASGGYQETQYF. The CDR3 DNA reads as TGTGCCAGCAGCCCCGGGGCCAGCGGGGGGTACCAAGAGACCCAGTACTTC.